This T cell receptor (beta chain) was documented in a study of blood T cell repertoires in COVID-19. Study details: Material from acute and convalescent COVID-19 was sourced from the United States, Italy and Spain. Sources were T cells, B-cell-depleted T cells, or PBMCs; the material itself was cDNA or gDNA.

Authors' data handling: Amplification with reference gene primers provided the estimates of nucleated cell counts. Produced via immunoSEQ multiplex PCR; TCRdb's table is partial and in-frame only. D and trimming come from the DNA, and the V and J calls and clone size come from that table. The table shows around 150,000 clones, with around nine tenths occurring only once. With V trimmed by 10 bases and J by 8 bases, 8 bases remained unmatched. Germline CDR1 reads LNHDA; CDR2 reads SQIVND (reference sequence). The CDR3 length is 13 residues. The chain uses TRBV19 and TRBJ2-1; TRBD2 matches 10 bases. Sequencing used peripheral blood. This receptor was identified in a human donor in a cohort sampled during active COVID-19. The DNA for the CDR3 is TGTGCCATAGGGAGCGGGAGGGATTATGAGCAGTTCTTC. Amino acids: CAIGSGRDYEQFF.